This entry lists 6 T cell receptor beta chains sequenced from one sample in a study of T cell changes during pregnancy in multiple sclerosis (dated by TCRdb to the late 2010s). Receptor libraries were prepared by the immunoSEQ multiplex PCR assay. TCRdb stores this immuneACCESS table with in-frame sequences only. Part of the clones is absent; in the studies checked, under half of the shortfall reflects unresolved V genes, and no reason is known for the rest. For this sample there are approximately 70,000 clones; about 92% appear just once. Roughly 1.5% of the sample is in the top ten clones. Source: peripheral blood, taken after pregnancy. The receptors originated from a female donor with multiple sclerosis, enrolled in a pregnancy study.

The rearrangement uses TRBV6-1 and TRBJ1-4, with TRBD1 as a possible D gene (6 bases). The germline CDR1 and CDR2 sequences are MNHNS and SASEGT. V was clipped by 6 bases and J by 6 bases, with 11 bases between them. This CDR3 has 13 amino acids. CDR3 coding DNA: TGTGCCAGCAGGAGGGCAGGGGATGAAAAACTGTTTTTT. Translating it yields CASRRAGDEKLFF.

The chain uses TRBV13 and TRBJ1-3, with 9 bases identical to TRBD1. V trimming: 6 bases; J trimming: 4 bases; junction bases outside the gene matches: 7. Germline-derived CDR1 and CDR2 are PRHDT and FYEKMQ (reference sequence). The CDR3 spans 15 residues. CDR3 protein: CASRLIGTGGNTIYF. The DNA of the CDR3 is TGTGCCAGCAGACTGATCGGGACAGGGGGAAACACCATATATTTT.

The chain links TRBV5-4 to TRBJ2-1, with 8 positions matching TRBD2. V lost 2 bases to trimming and J lost 1 base; unmatched junction nucleotides: 2. In germline, CDR1 is SGHNT, CDR2 YYREEE (reference sequence). The CDR3 extends over 15 amino acids. CDR3 nucleotide sequence: TGTGCCAGCAGCTTCAGCGGGAGTTCCTACAATGAGCAGTTCTTC. Translated, it gives CASSFSGSSYNEQFF. Based on the CDR3 plus reference TRBV5-4 and TRBJ2-1, the full variable domain is ETGVTQSPTHLIKTRGQQVTLRCSSQSGHNTVSWYQQALGQGPQFIFQYYREEENGRGNFPPRFSGLQFPNYSSELNVNALELDDSALYLCASSFSGSSYNEQFFGPGTRLTVL.

The CDR3 reads CASSLDRGGYTF. The CDR3 region has the DNA TGTGCCAGCTCCCTCGACAGGGGCGGCTACACCTTC. The chain joins TRBV6-1 to TRBJ1-2; 8 positions match TRBD1. Germline V CDR1 and CDR2: MNHNS, SASEGT. After removal of 8 bases from V and 8 bases from J, the junction contained 7 bases not matched to a gene. This CDR3 contains 12 residues.

Regarding this clone: At one boundary the junction diverges from the germline segment, which might be a read error. The chain combines TRBV6-1 with TRBJ2-7, with 7 bases fitting TRBD1. Germline CDR1 is MNHNS and CDR2 is SASEGT. The CDR3 contains 13 residues. CDR3 sequence: CAILNTGALVPHF. The CDR3 region has the DNA TGTGCCATACTAAACACAGGGGCCCTCGTTCCGCACTTC.

The chain combines TRBV10-1 with TRBJ2-5; 15 positions agree with TRBD2. The germline V gene has CDR1 WNHNN and CDR2 SYGVQD (reference sequence). The CDR3 loop spans 16 amino acids. The ends lost 6 bases at V and 5 bases at J; junction bases unmatched: 7. CDR3 bases: TGCGCCAGCAGGAGGACTAGCGGGAGGGCCATGGAGACCCAGTACTTC. It translates to CASRRTSGRAMETQYF.